This T cell receptor (beta chain) appears in the sequencing data of a study of CD8 T cells in Susac syndrome. Germline V gene sequence: CDR1 LNHDA, CDR2 SQIVND (reference sequence). The CDR3 extends over 16 amino acids. V was pared by 1 base and J by 7 bases, with 8 bases of the junction left unmatched. In blood CD8+ and CD4+ T cells, TCR beta underwent sequencing. Negative isolation was used for CD8+ and CD4+ T cells and FACS enrichment for TEMRA cells. After extraction with the RNeasy kit, about 0.45 to 1 ug of the RNA was reverse transcribed using random hexamers. Multiplex PCR with immunoSEQ amplified the TCR beta CDR3 across 54 Vbeta and 13 Jbeta. TCRdb recomputed calls from the immunoSEQ multiplex PCR reads with MiXCR, one row per CDR3 protein. Here the sample spans roughly 200,000 distinct CDR3 sequences, approximately 93% being singletons.

This clonotype was sampled from a human donor in good health. Sequenced material: CD4+ T cells from PBMCs. This chain uses TRBV19 with TRBJ2-1, with 9 nucleotides matching TRBD2. The DNA of the CDR3 is TGTGCCAGTAGTATAGTAAAGGGACTAGCTGGAAATGAGCAGTTCTTC. Translation: CASSIVKGLAGNEQFF.